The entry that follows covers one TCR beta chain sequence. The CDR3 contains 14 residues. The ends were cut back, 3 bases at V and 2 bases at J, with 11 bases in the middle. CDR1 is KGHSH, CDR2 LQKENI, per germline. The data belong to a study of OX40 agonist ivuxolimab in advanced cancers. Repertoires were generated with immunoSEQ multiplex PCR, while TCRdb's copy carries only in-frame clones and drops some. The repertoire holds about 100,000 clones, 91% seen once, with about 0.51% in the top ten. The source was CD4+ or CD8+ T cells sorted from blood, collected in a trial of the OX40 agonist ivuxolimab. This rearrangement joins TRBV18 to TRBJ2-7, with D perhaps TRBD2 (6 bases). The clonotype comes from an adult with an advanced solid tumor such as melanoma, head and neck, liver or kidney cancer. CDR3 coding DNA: TGTGCCAGCTCACCGATGGGAGGCCCCTACGAGCAGTACTTC. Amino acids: CASSPMGGPYEQYF. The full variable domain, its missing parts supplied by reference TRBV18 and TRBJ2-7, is NAGVMQNPRHLVRRRGQEARLRCSPMKGHSHVYWYRQLPEEGLKFMVYLQKENIIDESGMPKERFSAEFPKEGPSILRIQQVVRGDSAAYFCASSPMGGPYEQYFGPGTRLTVT.